The 4 T cell receptor beta chains below were found in one sample sequenced in a study of T cell responses to AZD1222 COVID-19 vaccine. Assay: immunoSEQ multiplex PCR; the TCRdb copy retains only in-frame clones and omits some. This sample has tens of thousands of clones, with 85% to 90% found just once. Here the sequenced sample was peripheral blood, taken on day 0 of AZD1222 vaccination. These receptor sequences come from an adult in good health.

The chain employs TRBV19 and TRBJ2-7, with a weak D call TRBD1 (6 bases). The CDR3 runs 15 residues. The germline gives CDR1 LNHDA, CDR2 SQIVND (reference sequence). Trimming pared 5 bases from V and 2 bases from J, leaving 16 bases between. The chain's CDR3 is CASSSVGASTYEQYF. Here the CDR3 DNA reads TGTGCCAGTAGTTCGGTGGGGGCTAGCACCTACGAGCAGTACTTC.

The chain employs TRBV10-3 and TRBJ2-7; D is uncertain. With 4 bases removed from V and 3 bases from J, the gap between germline ends came to 7 bases. The CDR3 has 12 amino acids. Germline V CDR1 and CDR2: ENHRY, SYGVKD. The CDR3: CAISVRSYEQYF. The CDR3 nucleotides read TGTGCCATCAGTGTTCGAAGCTACGAGCAGTACTTC.

J is TRBJ2-7 and V is TRBV28; TRBD2 matches at 8 bases. Germline CDR1 is MDHEN and CDR2 is SYDVKM. Unmatched junction bases numbered 2, after V lost 5 bases and J lost 2 bases. This CDR3 has 13 residues. As DNA, the CDR3 is TGTGCCAGCAGTGAGGGACTAGCCTACGAGCAGTACTTC. Translating it yields CASSEGLAYEQYF.

The J gene is TRBJ1-3, the V gene TRBV11-2, with no clear D. V was clipped by 6 bases and J by 7 bases, with 13 bases between them. CDR3 length: 13 residues. In germline, CDR1 is SGHAT, CDR2 FQNNGV. CDR3: CASSLPVENTIYF. DNA for the CDR3: TGTGCCAGCAGTCTTCCGGTAGAGAACACCATATATTTT. The variable domain in full, with the rest retrieved from reference TRBV11-2 and TRBJ1-3, is EAGVAQSPRYKIIEKRQSVAFWCNPISGHATLYWYQQILGQGPKLLIQFQNNGVVDDSQLPKDRFSAERLKGVDSTLKIQPAKLEDSAVYLCASSLPVENTIYFGEGSWLTVV.